These 16 T cell receptor beta chains were all obtained from the same sample, sequenced in a study of T-cell reconstitution after alpha-beta-depleted transplantation in children. During its preparation, the TCRbeta library received unique molecular identifiers. TCRdb re-called the PCR reads with MiXCR, one entry per CDR3 protein. The sample carries around 490,000 distinct CDR3 sequences, 11% recorded once. The sequences come from PBMCs, mostly from graft donor cells, collected 180 days after TCRalphabeta/CD19-depleted stem cell transplant. These receptors were collected from a female patient between 2 and 15 years old who had a stem cell transplant for aplastic anemia, so the T cells may come from the graft donor.

This clonotype was counted many times. The rearrangement links TRBV14 to TRBJ2-3, with D possibly being TRBD1 or TRBD2 (6 bases each). V was trimmed by 4 bases and J by 2 bases, leaving 22 bases between them. The CDR3 length is 18 residues. CDR1 SGHDN and CDR2 FVKESK come from the germline V gene. The DNA of the CDR3 is TGTGCCAGCAGCCGCCGCTCGTCTACCGGGGGCACCACAGATACGCAGTATTTT. Its translation: CASSRRSSTGGTTDTQYF.

This clonotype was counted between two and nine times. The chain combines TRBV6-2 or TRBV6-3 with TRBJ2-3; 7 bases fit TRBD2. With 5 bases clipped from V and 0 bases from J, the junction kept 2 bases outside the gene matches. CDR1 is MNHEY, CDR2 SVGEGT, per germline. The CDR3 consists of 14 residues. The DNA for the CDR3 is TGTGCCAGCAGTCTACTAGCGAGCACAGATACGCAGTATTTT. Translating gives CASSLLASTDTQYF.

The gene calls are TRBV7-6 and TRBJ1-5; D gene ambiguous. The CDR3 length is 16 residues. Trimming shortened V by 1 base and J by 2 bases, and 12 bases separated the two germline ends. Germline V gene lookup returns CDR1 SGHVS and CDR2 FNYEAQ. DNA of the CDR3: TGTGCCAGCAGCTTAGACGGAGGAATGGGCAATCAGCCCCAGCATTTT. Translating gives CASSLDGGMGNQPQHF.

Many counts were recorded for this clonotype. This chain joins TRBV25-1 and TRBJ2-1, with TRBD2 identical over 10 bases. Germline CDR1 and CDR2: MGHDK and SYGVNS. This CDR3 is 17 amino acids long. The V and J ends lost 0 bases and 8 bases, in that order; junction bases with no gene match: 10. CDR3 nucleotides: TGTGCCAGCAGTGAATATCTCCCTAGCGGGAGATTGGATGAGCAGTTCTTC. This sequence encodes CASSEYLPSGRLDEQFF.

This clonotype was counted a few times. The chain employs TRBV5-1 and TRBJ2-2; D is uncertain. V was pared by 0 bases and J by 1 base, with 4 bases between. The germline V gene has CDR1 SGHRS and CDR2 YFSETQ. The CDR3 is 14 residues long. The CDR3 region has the DNA TGCGCCAGCAGCTTGGACGAGAACACCGGGGAGCTGTTTTTT. Translation: CASSLDENTGELFF.

This clonotype has more than one count but fewer than ten. The rearrangement uses TRBV29-1 and TRBJ2-7; D perhaps matches TRBD2 (6 bases). CDR1 is SQVTM, CDR2 ANQGSEA, per germline. Deletions cut 4 bases from V and 1 base from J, with 17 bases between. The CDR3 runs to 15 residues. CDR3 in DNA: TGCAGCGTTGGCGGGCAGGGTGGGAGGTCCTACGAGCAGTACGTC. This codes for CSVGGQGGRSYEQYV.

V is TRBV11-2 and J is TRBJ2-5; D ambiguous. V lost 6 bases and J 5 bases, leaving 16 bases between the germline ends. CDR1 and CDR2 (germline): SGHAT, FQNNGV. This CDR3 contains 14 residues. The CDR3 region has the DNA TGTGCCAGCAGGGGTAGATACCTAGAGGAGACCCAGTACTTC. Residues: CASRGRYLEETQYF. Based on the CDR3 plus reference TRBV11-2 and TRBJ2-5, the full variable domain is EAGVAQSPRYKIIEKRQSVAFWCNPISGHATLYWYQQILGQGPKLLIQFQNNGVVDDSQLPKDRFSAERLKGVDSTLKIQPAKLEDSAVYLCASRGRYLEETQYFGPGTRLLVL.

The chain links TRBV7-9 to TRBJ1-4; possibly TRBD1 for D (5 bases). V gave up 5 bases and J gave up 5 bases, with 12 bases separating them. The germline V gene encodes CDR1 SEHNR and CDR2 FQNEAQ (reference sequence). The CDR3 sequence is 14 residues long. For the CDR3, the DNA is TGTGCCAGCAGCCCTCACAGGTCAAATGAAAAACTGTTTTTT. It codes for CASSPHRSNEKLFF.

The chain recombines TRBV9 with TRBJ2-1; 7 positions agree with TRBD2. The V and J ends lost 0 bases and 8 bases, in that order; junction bases with no gene match: 8. The CDR3 consists of 15 residues. Germline assignment: CDR1 SGDLS and CDR2 YYNGEE. This chain's CDR3 is CASSVGGGSVDEQFF. The CDR3 DNA follows: TGTGCCAGCAGCGTAGGGGGCGGGAGTGTCGATGAGCAGTTCTTC.

This chain connects TRBV4-3 to TRBJ2-7, with D perhaps given as TRBD1 or TRBD2 (5 bases each). The CDR3 has 16 amino acids. Trimming stripped 0 bases from V and 4 bases from J, with 16 bases between. Per the germline V gene, CDR1 is LGHNA and CDR2 is YSLEER. CDR3 amino acids: CASSQDTGPCMYEQYV. DNA for the CDR3: TGCGCCAGCAGCCAAGATACGGGGCCGTGCATGTACGAGCAGTACGTC.

In its sample, this clonotype was seen a few times. This chain uses TRBV24-1 with TRBJ2-1; the match to TRBD1 covers 7 bases. Germline V CDR1 and CDR2: KGHDR, SFDVKD. Losses at the gene ends were 8 bases for V and 4 bases for J; bases not matched to a gene: 4. This CDR3 has 13 residues. The CDR3 spells CATTGGVYNEQFF. The CDR3 region has the DNA TGTGCCACCACAGGGGGTGTATACAATGAGCAGTTCTTC.

There are a few counts of this clonotype. The chain uses TRBV20-1 and TRBJ2-7; weak D call: TRBD2 (5 bases). V was shortened by 1 base and J by 3 bases, with 10 bases between the two germline ends. Germline assignment: CDR1 DFQATT and CDR2 SNEGSKA (reference sequence). The CDR3 runs 13 residues. The CDR3 DNA sequence: TGCAGTGCTAGAGTCTTGGCGGGCTACGAGCAGTACGTC. The encoded protein is CSARVLAGYEQYV.

This clonotype was recorded many times. This clone may be a read error of a much larger clone one base away. This chain connects TRBV2 to TRBJ2-3; no firm D call. Germline assignment: CDR1 SNHLY and CDR2 FYNNEI. V was cut by 6 bases and J by 2 bases, with 3 bases left in between. CDR3 size: 11 residues. Here the CDR3 reads CASRFTDTQYF. The CDR3 nucleotides are TGTGCCAGCAGATTCACAGATACGCAGTATTTT.

This clonotype was counted between two and nine times. This chain uses TRBV6-5 with TRBJ1-2; D gene ambiguous. CDR1 MNHEY and CDR2 SVGAGI come from the germline V gene. The CDR3 runs to 10 residues. The V end was cut by 6 bases, the J end by 5 bases, with 4 bases between. The CDR3 nucleotides are TGTGCCAGCAGACAGTATGGCTACACCTTC. Amino acid sequence: CASRQYGYTF.

The chain joins TRBV6-4 to TRBJ2-1; 8 nucleotides match TRBD2. CDR3 size: 17 residues. Germline lookup yields CDR1 MRHNA and CDR2 SNTAGT. V lost 0 bases, J lost 3 bases, and 7 bases stayed unmatched. The CDR3 nucleotides read TGTGCCAGCAGTGACTCGCGCGGTAGCGGGGTCTACAATGAGCAGTTCTTC. It yields the protein CASSDSRGSGVYNEQFF.

The sample holds a few counts of this clonotype. CDR3 region: CSATRANEQFF. For the CDR3, the DNA is TGCAGTGCAACGCGGGCAAATGAGCAGTTCTTC. The genes are TRBV20-1 and TRBJ2-1, with D possibly matching TRBD2 (5 bases). In germline, CDR1 is DFQATT, CDR2 SNEGSKA (reference sequence). V was trimmed by 6 bases and J by 7 bases, leaving 10 bases between them. The CDR3 loop spans 11 amino acids.